The entry that follows covers one T cell receptor (beta chain) sequence. What it recognizes is unknown. This specimen comes from a study of cytomegalovirus exposure and HLA in healthy donors. Researchers ran the PCR with 60 Vbeta and 13 Jbeta primers. TCRdb's table, derived via immunoSEQ multiplex PCR, lists solely in-frame clones and lacks some. The sample shows approximately 100,000 clones, more than 75% of them seen only once. This CDR3 contains 14 residues. Trimming pared 0 bases from V and 1 base from J, leaving 6 bases between. The V gene's germline CDR1 is SGHRS and CDR2 YFSETQ. Study-wide findings and caveats: Later, an analysis showed that TCR beta chains associated with HLA were more clonally expanded than others that were equally common. From TCR beta sequences, most subjects' HLA-A and HLA-B alleles were reportedly predicted accurately.

The J gene is TRBJ2-3, the V gene TRBV5-1; D remains unclear. Sequenced: PBMCs. The receptor was derived from a woman between 40 and 50 years old in good health and CMV-seropositive. The CDR3 here is CASSLVAGTDTQYF. The DNA of the CDR3 is TGCGCCAGCAGCTTGGTGGCAGGCACAGATACGCAGTATTTT.